This TCR beta chain was recorded in a study of T-cell reconstitution after alpha-beta-depleted transplantation in children. Unique molecular identifiers tagged the TCRbeta library. TCRdb reprocessed the PCR reads via MiXCR and lists one record per CDR3 protein. The sample yields about 500,000 distinct CDR3 sequences, roughly 33% seen once. Germline V CDR1 and CDR2: KGHDR, SFDVKD. CDR3 size: 16 residues. V dropped 1 base and J dropped 1 base, with 9 bases sitting between them. This clonotype was picked up a small number of times. J is TRBJ2-2 and V is TRBV24-1; D is undetermined. The TCR was taken from a human donor who donated a stem cell graft to a child with aplastic anemia. Sequenced material: PBMCs from the stem cell graft donor, taken from the stem cell graft. The DNA of the CDR3 is TGTGCCACCAGTGATTTCGACCGAGGGAACACCGGGGAGCTGTTTTTT. This codes for CATSDFDRGNTGELFF.